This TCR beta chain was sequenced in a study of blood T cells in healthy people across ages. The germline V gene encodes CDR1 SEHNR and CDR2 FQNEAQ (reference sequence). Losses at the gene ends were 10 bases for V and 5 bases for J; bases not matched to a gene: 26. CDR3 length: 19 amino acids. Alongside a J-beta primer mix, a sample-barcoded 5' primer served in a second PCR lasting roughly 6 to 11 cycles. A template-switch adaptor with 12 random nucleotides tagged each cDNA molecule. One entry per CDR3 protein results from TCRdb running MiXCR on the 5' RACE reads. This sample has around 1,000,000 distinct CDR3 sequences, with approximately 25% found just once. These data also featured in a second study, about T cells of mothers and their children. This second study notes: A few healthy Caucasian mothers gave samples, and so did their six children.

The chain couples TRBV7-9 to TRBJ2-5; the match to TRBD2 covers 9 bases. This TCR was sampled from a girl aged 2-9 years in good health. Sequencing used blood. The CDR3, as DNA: TGTGCCACCACAGCTTATTTTTTGCCGCGGGAGGGCCTTATCGAGACCCAGTACTTC. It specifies CATTAYFLPREGLIETQYF.